Below are 31 T cell receptor beta chains sequenced from a single sample in a study of cytomegalovirus exposure and HLA in healthy donors. The primer mix had 60 Vbeta and 13 Jbeta primers. Assay used: immunoSEQ multiplex PCR; TCRdb lists only in-frame clones, some missing. The sample has about 120,000 clones, 65% to 85% seen once. The sequencing input was PBMCs. The receptors stem from a woman aged 18-30 years in good health and CMV-seronegative.

This clone appeared once. The chain combines TRBV5-1 with TRBJ2-3, with 7 bases identical to TRBD1. Looked up from germline, CDR1 is SGHRS and CDR2 is YFSETQ. V was pared by 4 bases and J by 3 bases, with 5 bases of the junction left unmatched. This CDR3 has 14 residues. This CDR3 reads CASSPGQQTDTQYF. As DNA, the CDR3 is TGCGCCAGCAGCCCGGGACAGCAGACAGATACGCAGTATTTT.

DNA of the CDR3: TGTGCCAGCAGCTTGAGAGTTACCACGGATGAGCAGTTCTTC. As protein: CASSLRVTTDEQFF. The chain couples TRBV7-2 to TRBJ2-1, with D unclear. CDR3 size: 14 residues. V was clipped by 3 bases and J by 8 bases, with 14 bases between them. From germline, CDR1 is SGHTA and CDR2 FQGNSA. The complete variable domain, with remaining parts taken from reference TRBV7-2 and TRBJ2-1, reads GAGVSQSPSNKVTEKGKDVELRCDPISGHTALYWYRQSLGQGLEFLIYFQGNSAPDKSGLPSDRFSAERTGGSVSTLTIQRTQQEDSAVYLCASSLRVTTDEQFFGPGTRLTVL.

The table lists this clone with a few counts. The chain couples TRBV6-8 to TRBJ1-3; D ambiguous. The CDR3 extends over 15 amino acids. Germline assignment: CDR1 MNHGY and CDR2 SAAAGT. Trimming took off 6 bases at V and 0 bases at J, with 12 bases between the two ends. The DNA of the CDR3 is TGTGCCAGCAGGCCTAGACTGTACTCTGGAAACACCATATATTTT. Its translation is CASRPRLYSGNTIYF.

V and J are TRBV7-9 and TRBJ1-1, with D maybe TRBD1 (6 bases). Germline V gene data show CDR1 as SEHNR and CDR2 as FQNEAQ (reference sequence). V gave up 2 bases and J gave up 1 base, with 11 bases separating them. The CDR3 runs to 15 residues. For the CDR3, the DNA is TGTGCCAGCAGCTTAATAGTACAGGGGAACACTGAAGCTTTCTTT. Translating gives CASSLIVQGNTEAFF.

The sample holds a few counts of this clone. The genes are TRBV6-5 and TRBJ2-3, with 11 bases fitting TRBD2. J gave up 1 base and V 6 bases, and 3 bases lay outside the gene matches. Germline CDR1 and CDR2: MNHEY and SVGAGI. The CDR3 spans 15 residues. The CDR3 sequence: CASRAGLAGTDTQYF. CDR3 DNA sequence: TGTGCCAGCAGGGCGGGACTAGCGGGCACAGATACGCAGTATTTT.

This clone was seen a handful of times. The V call is TRBV28, the J call TRBJ2-2, with a possible D match to TRBD2 (6 bases). Germline CDR1 and CDR2: MDHEN and SYDVKM. V was shortened by 6 bases and J by 0 bases, with 8 bases between the two germline ends. There are 14 residues in the CDR3. The CDR3 nucleotides read TGTGCCAGCAGGGCGGGGTCGAACACCGGGGAGCTGTTTTTT. Translating it yields CASRAGSNTGELFF.

Only a few counts were recorded for this clone. The gene calls are TRBV15 and TRBJ1-5; D gene unclear. The CDR3 contains 12 residues. V lost 2 bases to trimming and J lost 7 bases, with 6 bases between them. CDR1 is LNHNV and CDR2 is YYDKDF in the germline V gene (reference sequence). The CDR3 DNA reads as TGTGCCACCAGCAGACCTTCCCAGCCCCAGCATTTT. It is translated as CATSRPSQPQHF.

The chain combines TRBV10-1 with TRBJ2-2, with 9 positions matching TRBD1. Germline-derived CDR1 and CDR2 are WNHNN and SYGVQD (reference sequence). The J segment lost 5 bases and the V segment lost 0 bases, leaving 4 bases of the junction unmatched. The CDR3 totals 16 residues. CDR3 DNA: TGCGCCAGCAGTGAGTCCCGACAGGGGGGAACCGGGGAGCTGTTTTTT. Translation: CASSESRQGGTGELFF.

This chain links TRBV27 with TRBJ2-5; D gene unclear. The germline CDR1 and CDR2 sequences are MNHEY and SMNVEV (reference sequence). This CDR3 comprises 13 residues. The germline V and J ends were trimmed by 6 bases and 10 bases, with 18 bases remaining between them. CDR3 protein: CASRLTSLTLQYF. CDR3 DNA: TGTGCCAGCAGACTGACAAGTCTAACTCTCCAGTACTTC.

The chain combines TRBV7-6 with TRBJ1-4; the match to TRBD1 covers 8 bases. The CDR3 is 14 residues long. In germline, CDR1 is SGHVS, CDR2 FNYEAQ. Trimming cost V 4 bases and J 7 bases; bases outside gene matches: 5. DNA for the CDR3: TGTGCCAGCAGCTACCAGGGGGCAGGTGAAAAACTGTTTTTT. It specifies CASSYQGAGEKLFF.

This clone was seen a single time. The chain has TRBV30 and TRBJ1-5; D call uncertain. The germline gives CDR1 GTSNPN, CDR2 SVGIG (reference sequence). V was shortened by 0 bases and J by 5 bases, with 11 bases between the two germline ends. This CDR3 contains 14 residues. This CDR3 reads CAWSVLGKDQPQHF. DNA of the CDR3: TGTGCCTGGAGTGTACTAGGGAAGGATCAGCCCCAGCATTTT.

This chain connects TRBV19 to TRBJ1-1; a weak D match, TRBD1 (6 bases). Germline lookup yields CDR1 LNHDA and CDR2 SQIVND (reference sequence). V dropped 6 bases and J dropped 6 bases, with 20 bases sitting between them. This CDR3 is 15 amino acids long. The CDR3 DNA sequence: TGTGCCAGTAGATATCACAGGGTCGGGGGGCCTGAAGCTTTCTTT. The encoded protein is CASRYHRVGGPEAFF.

The rearrangement joins TRBV7-6 to TRBJ2-1, with D possibly TRBD1 on 6 matching bases. In germline, CDR1 is SGHVS, CDR2 FNYEAQ. Trimming removed 5 bases at V and 8 bases at J, with 19 bases between. The length of the CDR3 is 15 residues. Written as DNA, the CDR3 is TGTGCCAGCAGCCCCCATATAGACGCAGGGGATGAGCAGTTCTTC. Protein: CASSPHIDAGDEQFF. Variable domain in full (rest from reference TRBV7-6 and TRBJ2-1): GAGVSQSPRYKVTKRGQDVALRCDPISGHVSLYWYRQALGQGPEFLTYFNYEAQQDKSGLPNDRFSAERPEGSISTLTIQRTEQRDSAMYRCASSPHIDAGDEQFFGPGTRLTVL.

This clone has only a few counts. The CDR3 loop reads CASSEDNGTGDYEQYV. The CDR3 nucleotides read TGTGCCAGCAGTGAAGATAACGGGACAGGAGACTACGAGCAGTACGTC. The chain recombines TRBV6-1 with TRBJ2-7, with 8 bases aligning to TRBD1. Trimming cost V 1 base and J 3 bases; bases outside gene matches: 8. Germline lookup yields CDR1 MNHNS and CDR2 SASEGT. There are 16 residues in the CDR3.

This clone was seen only once. The chain recombines TRBV5-1 with TRBJ1-3; D may be TRBD1 (6 bases). In germline, CDR1 is SGHRS, CDR2 YFSETQ. This CDR3 spans 15 amino acids. The ends were cut back, 2 bases at V and 2 bases at J, with 11 bases in the middle. CDR3 DNA: TGCGCCAGCAGCTTAGGAGGGGGGGCTGGAAACACCATATATTTT. This sequence encodes CASSLGGGAGNTIYF.

V gene TRBV14 combines with J gene TRBJ1-2; D might be TRBD1 (5 bases). CDR1 and CDR2 from the germline V gene are SGHDN and FVKESK. The CDR3 totals 15 residues. Trimming cost V 0 bases and J 4 bases, with 12 bases left between them. In DNA form, the CDR3 reads TGTGCCAGCAGCCAAGAAATGGGGACTCCCTATGGCTACACCTTC. Encoded protein: CASSQEMGTPYGYTF.

The chain carries TRBV19 and TRBJ2-3; 12 bases map to TRBD2. Losses at the gene ends were 4 bases for V and 4 bases for J; bases not matched to a gene: 15. The CDR3 sequence is 19 residues long. Germline assignment: CDR1 LNHDA and CDR2 SQIVND (reference sequence). CDR3 protein: CASSNPSGRAPSAADTQYF. CDR3 in DNA: TGTGCCAGTAGTAACCCTAGCGGGAGGGCACCATCCGCGGCAGATACGCAGTATTTT. Filled out from reference TRBV19 and TRBJ2-3, the complete variable domain reads DGGITQSPKYLFRKEGQNVTLSCEQNLNHDAMYWYRQDPGQGLRLIYYSQIVNDFQKGDIAEGYSVSREKKESFPLTVTSAQKNPTAFYLCASSNPSGRAPSAADTQYFGPGTRLTVL.

The J gene is TRBJ2-1, the V gene TRBV30, with 9 bases identical to TRBD1. V lost 4 bases, J lost 8 bases, and 9 bases stayed unmatched. The CDR3 runs to 14 residues. CDR1 is GTSNPN, CDR2 SVGIG, per germline (reference sequence). The CDR3 DNA reads TGTGCCTGGACTTGGGACAGGGTTGACGATGAGCAGTTCTTC. This translates into CAWTWDRVDDEQFF. The full variable domain, completed using reference TRBV30 and TRBJ2-1, is SQTIHQWPATLVQPVGSPLSLECTVEGTSNPNLYWYRQAAGRGLQLLFYSVGIGQISSEVPQNLSASRPQDRQFILSSKKLLLSDSGFYLCAWTWDRVDDEQFFGPGTRLTVL.

This clone was seen once. The rearrangement joins TRBV5-6 to TRBJ2-5; D is unclear. Germline CDR1 SGHDT, CDR2 YYEEEE. The V gene lost 2 bases and the J gene lost 5 bases, with 13 bases spanning the gap. The CDR3 runs to 14 residues. The chain's CDR3 is CASSLKRFGETQYF. CDR3 sequence (DNA): TGTGCCAGCAGCTTAAAACGGTTCGGGGAGACCCAGTACTTC. Combining the CDR3 with reference TRBV5-6 and TRBJ2-5 gives the whole variable domain DAGVTQSPTHLIKTRGQQVTLRCSPKSGHDTVSWYQQALGQGPQFIFQYYEEEERQRGNFPDRFSGHQFPNYSSELNVNALLLGDSALYLCASSLKRFGETQYFGPGTRLLVL.

The CDR3 bases are TGCGCCAGCAGCCAGAGGAACACCGGGGAGCTGTTTTTT. This codes for CASSQRNTGELFF. The chain combines TRBV4-3 with TRBJ2-2; D gene unclear. Germline CDR1 reads LGHNA; CDR2 reads YSLEER. Between the trimmed V and J ends, which lost 3 bases and 1 base, there was a span of 3 bases. The CDR3 is made up of 13 amino acids.

The chain uses TRBV28 and TRBJ1-5; D unresolved. The CDR3 has 14 residues. V lost 3 bases, J lost 9 bases, and 15 bases lay in between. Germline CDR1 reads MDHEN; CDR2 reads SYDVKM. CDR3 residues: CASSFGLVPGPQHF. Written as DNA, the CDR3 is TGTGCCAGCAGTTTTGGTTTAGTCCCTGGGCCCCAGCATTTT. Combining the CDR3 with reference TRBV28 and TRBJ1-5 gives the whole variable domain DVKVTQSSRYLVKRTGEKVFLECVQDMDHENMFWYRQDPGLGLRLIYFSYDVKMKEKGDIPEGYSVSREKKERFSLILESASTNQTSMYLCASSFGLVPGPQHFGDGTRLSIL.

The chain uses TRBV10-3 and TRBJ2-3, with 10 bases lining up with TRBD2. The V segment lost 9 bases and the J segment 5 bases; nucleotides outside the gene matches: 8. The CDR3 is made up of 14 amino acids. CDR1 is ENHRY and CDR2 is SYGVKD in the germline V gene. The DNA for the CDR3 is TGTGCCATGGACAGCGGGGGGGCGGGAGATACGCAGTATTTT. Its translation is CAMDSGGAGDTQYF.

DNA of the CDR3: TGCAGCGTGGGGGACACCCCAGAGACCCAGTACTTC. It is translated as CSVGDTPETQYF. The chain joins TRBV29-1 to TRBJ2-5, with TRBD1 as a possible D gene (6 bases). This CDR3 comprises 12 residues. Trimming stripped 6 bases from V and 4 bases from J, with 12 bases between. The germline gives CDR1 SQVTM, CDR2 ANQGSEA. The whole variable domain, filled in from reference TRBV29-1 and TRBJ2-5, reads SAVISQKPSRDICQRGTSLTIQCQVDSQVTMMFWYRQQPGQSLTLIATANQGSEATYESGFVIDKFPISRPNLTFSTLTVSNMSPEDSSIYLCSVGDTPETQYFGPGTRLLVL.

The rearrangement links TRBV28 to TRBJ1-1; 7 nucleotides align to TRBD1. V dropped 7 bases and J dropped 0; count of bases not matched to a gene: 5. Germline V gives CDR1 MDHEN, CDR2 SYDVKM. The CDR3 has 14 amino acids. The CDR3 loop reads CASTWDRVNTEAFF. CDR3 nucleotide sequence: TGTGCCAGCACCTGGGACAGAGTGAACACTGAAGCTTTCTTT. Full variable domain (remainder filled in from reference TRBV28 and TRBJ1-1): DVKVTQSSRYLVKRTGEKVFLECVQDMDHENMFWYRQDPGLGLRLIYFSYDVKMKEKGDIPEGYSVSREKKERFSLILESASTNQTSMYLCASTWDRVNTEAFFGQGTRLTVV.

The chain is built from TRBV2 and TRBJ2-3; TRBD2 matches 10 bases. J was trimmed by 2 bases and V by 8 bases; bases with no gene match: 10. Looked up from germline, CDR1 is SNHLY and CDR2 is FYNNEI. CDR3 length: 16 residues. The CDR3 loop reads CASRRTSGKDTDTQYF. The CDR3 bases are TGTGCCAGCCGCCGGACTAGCGGAAAAGACACAGATACGCAGTATTTT. Full variable domain (rest looked up from reference TRBV2 and TRBJ2-3): EPEVTQTPSHQVTQMGQEVILRCVPISNHLYFYWYRQILGQKVEFLVSFYNNEISEKSEIFDDQFSVERPDGSNFTLKIRSTKLEDSAMYFCASRRTSGKDTDTQYFGPGTRLTVL.

The V gene is TRBV6-6, the J gene TRBJ2-7; 7 bases are a match to TRBD1. The V and J ends lost 2 bases and 1 base, in that order; junction bases with no gene match: 2. The CDR3 runs 14 residues. The V gene's germline CDR1 is MNHNY and CDR2 SVGAGI (reference sequence). The CDR3: CASSYPGQSYEQYF. The CDR3 coding sequence is TGTGCCAGCAGTTACCCGGGACAGTCCTACGAGCAGTACTTC.

The V and J genes are TRBV19 and TRBJ1-2; no clear D. Germline lookup yields CDR1 LNHDA and CDR2 SQIVND (reference sequence). Trimming shortened V by 3 bases and J by 7 bases, and 6 bases separated the two germline ends. The CDR3 has 11 amino acids. The DNA of the CDR3 is TGTGCCAGTAGTATCGGTAGTGGCTACACCTTC. Translating it yields CASSIGSGYTF.

CDR3 bases: TGTGCCAGCAGCCCCGGTCAGCCCCAGCATTTT. The encoded protein is CASSPGQPQHF. J is TRBJ1-5 and V is TRBV6-1, with no clear D. The CDR3 covers 11 residues. Deletions cut 6 bases from V and 6 bases from J, with 6 bases between. From germline, CDR1 is MNHNS and CDR2 SASEGT.

The chain combines TRBV27 with TRBJ2-7; 8 bases line up with TRBD2. Germline assignment: CDR1 MNHEY and CDR2 SMNVEV (reference sequence). The CDR3 covers 15 residues. The J segment lost 7 bases and the V segment lost 4 bases, leaving 12 bases of the junction unmatched. This CDR3 is CASSYTGGPGEEQYF. The CDR3 DNA is TGTGCCAGCAGTTATACGGGAGGGCCTGGGGAAGAGCAGTACTTC.

The rearrangement uses TRBV7-9 and TRBJ1-2; D is undetermined. The CDR3 has 15 residues. The ends were cut back, 1 base at V and 3 bases at J, with 12 bases in the middle. Germline V CDR1 and CDR2: SEHNR, FQNEAQ (reference sequence). CDR3 protein: CASSLVESYHYGYTF. The CDR3 DNA sequence: TGTGCCAGCAGCTTAGTTGAAAGCTACCACTATGGCTACACCTTC.

The rearrangement joins TRBV10-3 to TRBJ1-3; unclear D gene. The V gene lost 3 bases and the J gene lost 0 bases, with 6 bases spanning the gap. The CDR3 length is 14 residues. Germline lookup yields CDR1 ENHRY and CDR2 SYGVKD. CDR3: CAISDGGSGNTIYF. The CDR3 DNA is TGTGCCATCAGTGATGGCGGCTCTGGAAACACCATATATTTT.